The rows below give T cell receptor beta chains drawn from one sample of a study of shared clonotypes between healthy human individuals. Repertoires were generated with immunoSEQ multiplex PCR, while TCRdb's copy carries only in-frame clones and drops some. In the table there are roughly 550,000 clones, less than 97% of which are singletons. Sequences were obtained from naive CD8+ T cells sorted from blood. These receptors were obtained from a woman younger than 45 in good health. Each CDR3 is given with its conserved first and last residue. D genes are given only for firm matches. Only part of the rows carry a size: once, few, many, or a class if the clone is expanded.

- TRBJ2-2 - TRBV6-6 TGTGCCAGCAGGCCAGGGAACACCGGGGAGCTGTTTTTT CASRPGNTGELFF
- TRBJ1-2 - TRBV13 TGTGCCAGCAGCTTAGAGGTCGCCGTCGGGGACTATGGCTACACCTTC CASSLEVAVGDYGYTF
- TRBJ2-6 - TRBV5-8 TGTGCCAGCAGCTTTTTCTACTCTGGGGCCAACGTCCTGACTTTC CASSFFYSGANVLTF
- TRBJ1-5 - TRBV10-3 TGTGCCAGCCAAGAGGACAGCCTCAATCAGCCCCAGCATTTT CASQEDSLNQPQHF
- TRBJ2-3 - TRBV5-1 TGCGCCAGCAGCTCCTCGGGGATCACAGATACGCAGTATTTT CASSSSGITDTQYF
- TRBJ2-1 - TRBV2 TGTGCCAGCAGTGAGGTAGCGGCAACCTACAATGAGCAGTTCTTC CASSEVAATYNEQFF
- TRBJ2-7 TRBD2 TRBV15 TGTGCCACCAGCTTAGAGCTCCGGCGGGAGCCCTACGAGCAGTACTTC CATSLELRREPYEQYF
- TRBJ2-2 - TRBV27 TGTGCCAGCACTAGCGTGGCCGGGGAGCTGTTTTTT CASTSVAGELFF
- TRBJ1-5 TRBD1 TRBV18 TGTGCCAGCTCACCGACAGGGGGTCTTTGGCAGCCCCAGCATTTT CASSPTGGLWQPQHF
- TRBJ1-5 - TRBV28 TGTGCCAGCAGTTTATCGGCAGGGTCAGGGCCCCAGCATTTT CASSLSAGSGPQHF
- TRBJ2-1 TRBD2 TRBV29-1 TGCAGCGTTGAGGGACTAGCGGGAGGACCGGGGTACAATGAGCAGTTCTTC CSVEGLAGGPGYNEQFF
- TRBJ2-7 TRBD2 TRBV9 TGTGCCAGCAGCCCACCCCGGACTAGCGGGGAAGAGCAGTACTTC CASSPPRTSGEEQYF
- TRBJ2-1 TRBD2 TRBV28 TGTGCCAGCAGCCCCACCAGCGGGAGGGCCGGGAATGAGCAGTTCTTC CASSPTSGRAGNEQFF
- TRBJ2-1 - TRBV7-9 TGTGCCAGCAGCCCTCCTAATGAGCAGTTCTTC CASSPPNEQFF
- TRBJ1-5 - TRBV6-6 TGTGCCAGCAGTTTAGGTGGGCAGGGAGATCAGCCCCAGCATTTT CASSLGGQGDQPQHF
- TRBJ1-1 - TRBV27 TGTGCCAGCAGTCTCGGGCTTAACACTGAAGCTTTCTTT CASSLGLNTEAFF
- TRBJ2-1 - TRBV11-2 TGTGCCAGCAGCTTGACTTCCGATGAGCAGTTCTTC CASSLTSDEQFF
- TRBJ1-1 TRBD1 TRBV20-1 TGCAGTGCTAGAAGGGACAGCTCGGCTTTCTTT CSARRDSSAFF
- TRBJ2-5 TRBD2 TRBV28 TGTGCCAGCAGTTTAATGGGACTAGCAGCAGAGACCCAGTACTTC CASSLMGLAAETQYF
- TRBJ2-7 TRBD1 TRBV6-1 TGTGCCAGCAGCGAGGGTTGGGACAGGGTCTACGAGCAGTACTTC CASSEGWDRVYEQYF
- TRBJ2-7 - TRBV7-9 TGTGCCAGCAGCTTGGCTTCCGGGCAGTACTACGAGCAGTACTTC CASSLASGQYYEQYF
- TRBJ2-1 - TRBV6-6 TGTGCCAGCAGTTACCTCCGGGCCACATCCAATGAGCAGTTCTTC CASSYLRATSNEQFF
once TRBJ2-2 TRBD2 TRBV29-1 TGCAGCGTTGAAGATCCTGGGACTAGCGGGGGATTCAACACCGGGGAGCTGTTTTTT CSVEDPGTSGGFNTGELFF
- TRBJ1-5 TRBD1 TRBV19 TGTGCCAGTAGTGTAGACAGGGACAGCAATCAGCCCCAGCATTTT CASSVDRDSNQPQHF
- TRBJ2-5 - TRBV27 TGTGCCAGCAGTTCGATGACTAGGAGGTTTGAGACCCAGTACTTC CASSSMTRRFETQYF